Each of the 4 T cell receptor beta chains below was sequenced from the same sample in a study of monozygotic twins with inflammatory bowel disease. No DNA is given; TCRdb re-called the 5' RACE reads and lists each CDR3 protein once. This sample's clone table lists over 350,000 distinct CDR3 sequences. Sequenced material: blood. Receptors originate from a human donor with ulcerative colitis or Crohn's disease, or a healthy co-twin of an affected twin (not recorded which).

The CDR3 sequence is CSARASAASFEKLFF. The chain carries TRBV20-1 and TRBJ1-4. Per germline, CDR1 DFQATT and CDR2 SNEGSKA (reference sequence). The CDR3 covers 15 residues.

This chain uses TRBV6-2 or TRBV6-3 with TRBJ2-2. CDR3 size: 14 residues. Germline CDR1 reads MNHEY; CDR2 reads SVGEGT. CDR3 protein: CASSYSSDTGELFF.

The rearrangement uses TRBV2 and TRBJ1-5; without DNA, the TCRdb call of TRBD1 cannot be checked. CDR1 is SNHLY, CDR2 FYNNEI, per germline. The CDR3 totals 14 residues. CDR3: CASTRRDEGQPQHF.

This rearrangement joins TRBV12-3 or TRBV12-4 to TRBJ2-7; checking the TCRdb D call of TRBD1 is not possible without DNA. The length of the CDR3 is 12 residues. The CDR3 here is CASSRQGEEQYF.